Reported below is one T cell receptor (beta chain). Antigen specificity is unknown. CDR1 SQVTM and CDR2 ANQGSEA come from the germline V gene. The J segment lost 4 bases and the V segment lost 5 bases, leaving 8 bases of the junction unmatched. This CDR3 is 15 amino acids long. The sample is drawn from a study of cytomegalovirus exposure and HLA in healthy donors. Assay used: immunoSEQ multiplex PCR; TCRdb lists only in-frame clones, some missing. The sample consists of fewer than 120,000 clones, about nine tenths of them appearing once. Study results and limitations: Subsequent analysis found a tendency for first-cohort TCR clusters to co-occur within the 95 to 150 validation repertoires. Some TCR beta chains (164 of them) were listed as cytomegalovirus-associated. Using the classifier, cytomegalovirus status was reportedly diagnosed with high specificity and sensitivity.

Separation from the roughly 670-subject first cohort characterized the roughly 120-subject validation cohort, to which the donors belonged. The chain has TRBV29-1 and TRBJ2-2, with 9 nucleotides matching TRBD2. This TCR was sampled from a young woman in good health and CMV-seronegative. The sequenced sample was PBMCs. In DNA, the CDR3 is TGCAGCGTTTTCGGTGCGGGAGGGGGCACCGGGGAGCTGTTTTTT. Translated, it gives CSVFGAGGGTGELFF.